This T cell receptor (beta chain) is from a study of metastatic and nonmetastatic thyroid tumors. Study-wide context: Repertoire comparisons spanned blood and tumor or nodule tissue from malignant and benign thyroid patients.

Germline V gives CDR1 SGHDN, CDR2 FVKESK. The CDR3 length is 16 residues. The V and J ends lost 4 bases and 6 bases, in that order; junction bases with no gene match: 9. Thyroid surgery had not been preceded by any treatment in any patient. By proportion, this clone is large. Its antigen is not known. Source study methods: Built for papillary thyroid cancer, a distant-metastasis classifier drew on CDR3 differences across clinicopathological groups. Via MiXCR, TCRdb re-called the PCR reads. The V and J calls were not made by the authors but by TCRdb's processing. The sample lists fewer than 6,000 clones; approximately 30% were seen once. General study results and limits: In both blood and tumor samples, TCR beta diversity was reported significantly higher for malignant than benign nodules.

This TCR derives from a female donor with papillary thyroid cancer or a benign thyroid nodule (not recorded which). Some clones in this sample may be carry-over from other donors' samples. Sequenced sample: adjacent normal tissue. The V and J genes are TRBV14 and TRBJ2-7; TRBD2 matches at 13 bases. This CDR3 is CASSPLGLAGDGEQYF. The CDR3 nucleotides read TGTGCCAGCAGCCCACTCGGACTAGCGGGAGACGGCGAGCAGTACTTC.